What follows describes a single T cell receptor (beta chain). Multiplex touch-down PCR amplified TRB using TRB-A and TRB-B pools in one tube. TCRdb derives one entry per CDR3 protein from the multiplex PCR reads, leaving out DNA. Across 6,000 to 8,500 distinct CDR3 sequences, the top ten clones capture approximately 4.4% of the sample. Each sample's input was roughly 230 ng genomic DNA, 40,000 or so genome equivalents. These data come from a study of T cell clusters in autoimmune cytopenias. Study in general: A median of approximately 47,000 TRB reads per sample yielded a median around 2,400 distinct clonotypes.

This CDR3 is 15 amino acids long. The data also belong to a second study, concerning T cell repertoires in aging, cancer and after chemotherapy. That report notes: Donor ages fell into six groups from 30 or younger up to 70 or older. Across the chemotherapy interval, each cancer cohort showed higher median generation probability, suggesting thymic rebound.

The TCR was taken from a human donor in good health. Sequenced input: peripheral blood. The chain joins TRBV12-3 or TRBV12-4 to TRBJ2-7; TCRdb outputs TRBD2, but without DNA this stays unchecked. This CDR3 reads CASSSLAGGRYEQYF.